The clone carrying this TCR beta chain has more than one count but fewer than ten. Its antigen is not identified. There are 17 residues in the CDR3. Per the germline V gene, CDR1 is SEHNR and CDR2 is FQNEAQ (reference sequence). Trimming cost V 4 bases and J 0 bases, with 16 bases left between them. The use of a sample-barcoded 5' primer and a J-beta primer mix characterized a second PCR of roughly 6 to 11 cycles. TCRdb reprocessed the 5' RACE reads with MiXCR, giving one entry per CDR3 protein. The table records around 1,100,000 distinct CDR3 sequences, roughly two fifths of them present only once. Peripheral blood, around 10 milliliters per donor, was collected. PBMCs, at least 7 million per sample, were isolated. Per sample, no less than 5.5 micrograms of total RNA were extracted. This specimen belongs to a study of blood T cells in healthy people across ages. Overall study results and limits: Strongly correlated with naive T cell percentage was TCR beta diversity.

The sample comprised blood. This receptor was obtained from a man younger than 35 in good health. This sequence joins TRBV7-9 and TRBJ2-1; D is unclear. The CDR3 DNA reads TGTGCCAGCAGCTCGACGGATACCCTTAGCTCCTACAATGAGCAGTTCTTC. Translating gives CASSSTDTLSSYNEQFF.